A single T cell receptor beta chain is shown here with its context. This sample was taken from a study of blood T cell repertoires in COVID-19. This table comes from immunoSEQ multiplex PCR, and its TCRdb copy is limited to in-frame clones, with some not included. The table lists around 100,000 clones, roughly 90% of them singletons. This CDR3 contains 11 residues. CDR1 is SGHDT and CDR2 is YYEEEE in the germline V gene. V shed 3 bases and J shed 4 bases, with 2 bases lying between them. Material: peripheral blood. V and J are TRBV5-6 and TRBJ2-1; the D is unclear. This TCR was recovered from a woman in her fifties or sixties with acute or convalescent COVID-19. CDR3 nucleotide sequence: TGTGCCAGCAGCTCTTACAATGAGCAGTTCTTC. Amino acid sequence: CASSSYNEQFF.